These 18 T cell receptor beta chains were all obtained from the same sample, sequenced in a study of CD8+CD57+ T cells in acquired aplastic anemia. Patients sequenced had flow cytometry evidence of CD8+CD57+ cell expansion. Genomic DNA constituted the template upon which TCR beta VDJ and CDR3 profiling was performed. TCRdb reprocessed the reads with MiXCR, giving one entry per CDR3 protein. The sample holds hundreds of thousands of distinct CDR3 sequences, around 32% seen once. Source material: sorted CD4+, CD8+, or CD8+CD57+ T cells (not recorded which) from PBMCs. The receptors come from a human donor with aplastic anemia.

The gene calls are TRBV24-1 and TRBJ2-2; 10 bases map to TRBD1. With 0 bases clipped from V and 4 bases from J, the junction kept 1 base outside the gene matches. The CDR3 loop spans 16 amino acids. Per germline, CDR1 KGHDR and CDR2 SFDVKD. CDR3 loop: CATSDLGQGGTGELFF. CDR3 bases: TGTGCCACCAGTGATTTGGGACAGGGGGGCACCGGGGAGCTGTTTTTT.

This clonotype has only one observation. V is TRBV24-1 and J is TRBJ1-5, with D possibly TRBD1 on 5 matching bases. CDR1 is KGHDR and CDR2 is SFDVKD in the germline V gene. This CDR3 contains 13 residues. V gave up 12 bases and J gave up 0 bases, with 11 bases separating them. CDR3 sequence reads: CAPDQGSNQPQHF. CDR3 nucleotides: TGTGCCCCGGACCAGGGTAGCAATCAGCCCCAGCATTTT.

This clonotype was detected only a few times. The gene calls are TRBV9 and TRBJ2-5, with 8 bases that match TRBD2. Trimming took 0 bases from V and 5 from J; bases not matched to a gene: 6. The CDR3 has 15 amino acids. Germline loops: CDR1 SGDLS, CDR2 YYNGEE. CDR3: CASSVGDLAGETQYF. The CDR3 DNA reads TGTGCCAGCAGCGTAGGGGACCTAGCGGGTGAGACCCAGTACTTC.

This clonotype appeared many times. This chain uses TRBV12-3 or TRBV12-4 with TRBJ1-2, with D possibly TRBD1 on 5 matching bases. V shed 8 bases and J shed 7 bases, with 17 bases lying between them. The length of the CDR3 is 13 residues. CDR3 residues: CASSPIQEGGYTF. CDR3 bases: TGTGCCAGCTCCCCTATACAGGAGGGTGGCTACACCTTC.

The chain is built from TRBV11-1 and TRBJ2-1; TRBD1 matches 10 bases. CDR1 is SGHAT, CDR2 FQDESV, per germline (reference sequence). This CDR3 is built from 16 residues. After removal of 6 bases from V and 1 base from J, the junction contained 6 bases not matched to a gene. CDR3 bases: TGTGCCAGCAGAAGAGGACAGGGGGATTCCTACAATGAGCAGTTCTTC. It codes for CASRRGQGDSYNEQFF. Using reference TRBV11-1 and TRBJ2-1 for the parts outside the CDR3, the full variable domain is EAEVAQSPRYKITEKSQAVAFWCDPISGHATLYWYRQILGQGPELLVQFQDESVVDDSQLPKDRFSAERLKGVDSTLKIQPAELGDSAMYLCASRRGQGDSYNEQFFGPGTRLTVL.

This clonotype has ten or more counts. The rearrangement joins TRBV9 to TRBJ1-1; D perhaps matches TRBD1 (6 bases). V shed 1 base and J shed 1 base, with 14 bases lying between them. The CDR3 totals 16 residues. CDR1 SGDLS and CDR2 YYNGEE come from the germline V gene. CDR3 nucleotides: TGTGCCAGCAGCGTAAGGGCAGGGGCTAAGAACACTGAAGCTTTCTTT. Residues: CASSVRAGAKNTEAFF.

This clonotype has just a few counts. This chain joins TRBV14 and TRBJ1-4, with TRBD1 as a possible D gene (6 bases). The CDR3 totals 16 residues. Germline CDR1 reads SGHDN; CDR2 reads FVKESK. V lost 4 bases and J lost 8, with 20 bases in between. CDR3 protein: CASSPLTSGVGEKLFF. CDR3 coding DNA: TGTGCCAGCAGCCCCCTTACGTCAGGGGTGGGGGAAAAACTGTTTTTT. The full variable domain, with the rest looked up from reference TRBV14 and TRBJ1-4, is EAGVTQFPSHSVIEKGQTVTLRCDPISGHDNLYWYRRVMGKEIKFLLHFVKESKQDESGMPNNRFLAERTGGTYSTLKVQPAELEDSGVYFCASSPLTSGVGEKLFFGSGTQLSVL.

This clonotype was detected ten times or more. This chain links TRBV2 with TRBJ1-2, with 9 bases that match TRBD1. The V gene's germline CDR1 is SNHLY and CDR2 FYNNEI. The V and J ends lost 8 bases and 4 bases, in that order; junction bases with no gene match: 11. The CDR3 is 15 amino acids. The chain's CDR3 is CASGTDRGGFYGYTF. Written as DNA, the CDR3 is TGTGCCAGCGGAACGGACAGGGGAGGATTCTATGGCTACACCTTC.

J is TRBJ2-5 and V is TRBV7-2; D not resolved. The CDR3 covers 12 residues. V dropped 8 bases and J dropped 5 bases, with 12 bases sitting between them. From germline, CDR1 is SGHTA and CDR2 FQGNSA. The CDR3 reads CASSPSLETQYF. The CDR3 coding sequence is TGTGCCAGCTCGCCGAGTCTGGAGACCCAGTACTTC. The whole variable domain, remainder taken from reference TRBV7-2 and TRBJ2-5, is GAGVSQSPSNKVTEKGKDVELRCDPISGHTALYWYRQSLGQGLEFLIYFQGNSAPDKSGLPSDRFSAERTGGSVSTLTIQRTQQEDSAVYLCASSPSLETQYFGPGTRLLVL.

The chain joins TRBV11-1 to TRBJ1-6; D is uncertain. The germline V gene encodes CDR1 SGHAT and CDR2 FQDESV (reference sequence). V lost 5 bases and J lost 7, with 18 bases in between. The CDR3 has 16 amino acids. As DNA, the CDR3 is TGTGCCAGCAGCCCAGCGGAGGGTCTCTCCAATTCACCCCTCCACTTT. Residues: CASSPAEGLSNSPLHF.

This chain links TRBV6-1 with TRBJ1-3; tentative D call: TRBD1 (5 bases). The CDR3 is 17 residues long. V lost 9 bases, J lost 0 bases, and 21 bases lay in between. Germline loops: CDR1 MNHNS, CDR2 SASEGT. DNA for the CDR3: TGTGCCAGTCAATCCCCCGACAGCCTGTTCTCTGGAAACACCATATATTTT. Translating it yields CASQSPDSLFSGNTIYF.

This clonotype was observed many times. The gene calls are TRBV19 and TRBJ1-2; 9 bases map to TRBD1. J lost 0 bases, V lost 6 bases, and 8 bases had no gene match. The CDR3 totals 16 residues. Germline CDR1 and CDR2: LNHDA and SQIVND (reference sequence). In nucleotides, the CDR3 is TGTGCCAGTAGGTTGGGGACAGGGCCCGCTAACTATGGCTACACCTTC. It yields the protein CASRLGTGPANYGYTF.

This clonotype has more than one count but fewer than ten. The V gene is TRBV4-2, the J gene TRBJ2-7, with 9 bases that match TRBD1. Germline V gene data show CDR1 as LGHNA and CDR2 as YNFKEQ. The V segment lost 3 bases and the J segment 2 bases; nucleotides outside the gene matches: 8. The CDR3 totals 16 residues. CDR3 DNA: TGTGCCAGCAGCCACCCCAGGGGACAGGGTACCTACGAGCAGTACTTC. Encoded protein: CASSHPRGQGTYEQYF.

The chain joins TRBV20-1 to TRBJ1-1, with D perhaps matching TRBD1 (6 bases). Per germline, CDR1 DFQATT and CDR2 SNEGSKA (reference sequence). The CDR3 has 14 residues. Trimming shortened V by 5 bases and J by 1 base, and 14 bases separated the two germline ends. The CDR3 region has the DNA TGCAGTGCTGCCCCGGGACACCCGAACACTGAAGCTTTCTTT. Protein product: CSAAPGHPNTEAFF.

For this clonotype: One end of the junction does not line up with germline, which may come from a read error. The genes are TRBV5-8 and TRBJ1-4; D is possibly TRBD1 (5 bases). CDR3 size: 14 residues. CDR1 SGHTS and CDR2 YDEGEE come from the germline V gene. The DNA of the CDR3 is TGCGCCAGCAGCCCGGGACGTCCGAATGAAAAACTGTTTTTT. Translation gives CASSPGRPNEKLFF. The full variable domain, in which reference TRBV5-8 and TRBJ1-4 provide the parts outside the CDR3, is EAGVTQSPTHLIKTRGQQATLRCSPISGHTSVYWYQQALGLGLQFLLWYDEGEERNRGNFPPRFSGRQFPNYSSELNVNALELEDSALYLCASSPGRPNEKLFFGSGTQLSVL.

Note on this clonotype: This may be a read error, as it is one base from a much larger clone. V and J are TRBV7-9 and TRBJ2-7; tentatively, D is TRBD2 (6 bases). Germline assignment: CDR1 SEHNR and CDR2 FQNEAQ (reference sequence). The CDR3 runs 14 residues. The CDR3, as DNA: TGTGCCAGCAGGTCCGGAGCGGGCGTTTACGAGCGGTACTTC. Its protein is CASRSGAGVYERYF.

The V gene is TRBV20-1, the J gene TRBJ1-2; TRBD1 might be the D (5 bases). The CDR3 contains 15 residues. V dropped 1 base and J dropped 4 bases, with 16 bases sitting between them. Germline V lookup: CDR1 DFQATT, CDR2 SNEGSKA (reference sequence). This CDR3 is CSARGEGPGGYGYTF. CDR3 bases: TGCAGTGCTAGAGGGGAGGGCCCCGGGGGCTATGGCTACACCTTC.

V usage is TRBV5-1 and J usage is TRBJ2-1, with 9 bases identical to TRBD1. Looked up from germline, CDR1 is SGHRS and CDR2 is YFSETQ. CDR3 length equals 18 residues. After removal of 8 bases from V and 9 bases from J, the junction contained 24 bases not matched to a gene. CDR3 amino acids: CASKSVGQGLSGVGEQFF. CDR3 in DNA: TGCGCCAGTAAAAGTGTGGGACAGGGTCTTTCAGGAGTTGGTGAGCAGTTCTTC.